The 17 T cell receptor beta chains below come from one sample, sequenced in a study of cytomegalovirus exposure and HLA in healthy donors (dated by TCRdb to about 2017). Library construction relied on the immunoSEQ multiplex PCR assay. A mixture of 60 forward primers for TCR Vbeta segments and 13 reverse primers for TCR Jbeta segments was used in the multiplex PCR. TCRdb stores this immuneACCESS table with in-frame sequences only. Part of the clones is absent; in the studies checked, under half of the shortfall reflects unresolved V genes, and no reason is known for the rest. Here the sample has about 160,000 clones; about 80% occur a single time. The ten largest clones capture just under 1% of the sample. Sequenced input: PBMCs. These receptors came from a woman aged 45-65 years in good health and CMV-seropositive.

This clone was seen just once. This CDR3 is also generated by other DNA sequences in the sample. The CDR3 sequence is CASSPDRVYGYTF. DNA for the CDR3: TGTGCCAGCTCACCGGACAGGGTTTATGGCTACACCTTC. The chain couples TRBV18 to TRBJ1-2; TRBD1 matches 8 bases. The CDR3 extends over 13 amino acids. The germline V gene has CDR1 KGHSH and CDR2 LQKENI. V gave up 3 bases and J gave up 5 bases; unmatched junction bases: 2.

The chain combines TRBV7-7 with TRBJ2-5, with D unclear. The end of the DNA fits TRBJ2-7 better, so the J call may be wrong. This CDR3 contains 13 residues. CDR1 and CDR2 from the germline V gene are SSHAT and FNYEAQ (reference sequence). The CDR3 protein is CASRRWVSYEQYF. The CDR3 region has the DNA TGTGCTAGCCGGCGGTGGGTCTCCTACGAGCAGTACTTC.

CDR3 DNA: TGTGCCAGCAGTTCTCCTAGCGGGGGACAAGAGACCCAGTACTTC. Translated: CASSSPSGGQETQYF. The chain joins TRBV27 to TRBJ2-5, with TRBD2 identical over 10 bases. Germline assignment: CDR1 MNHEY and CDR2 SMNVEV (reference sequence). The CDR3 loop spans 15 amino acids. V trimming: 4 bases; J trimming: 2 bases; junction bases outside the gene matches: 4.

The J gene is TRBJ2-1, the V gene TRBV2; possibly TRBD1 for D (7 bases). CDR1 is SNHLY and CDR2 is FYNNEI in the germline V gene. Trimming removed 4 bases from V and 12 bases from J, with 16 bases in between. The CDR3 spans 13 residues. CDR3 sequence: CASSGDREAGQFF. In DNA, the CDR3 is TGTGCCAGCAGTGGAGACAGGGAGGCTGGGCAGTTCTTC.

The genes are TRBV7-9 and TRBJ1-2; 7 nucleotides align to TRBD1. J was trimmed by 6 bases and V by 5 bases; bases with no gene match: 9. The germline V gene encodes CDR1 SEHNR and CDR2 FQNEAQ (reference sequence). The CDR3 has 14 amino acids. The CDR3 is CASSTQTGLNGYTF. The CDR3 nucleotides read TGTGCCAGCAGCACCCAGACAGGGCTGAATGGCTACACCTTC.

V and J are TRBV6-1 and TRBJ2-3; 8 nucleotides match TRBD1. Germline V gene data show CDR1 as MNHNS and CDR2 as SASEGT. The CDR3 spans 15 residues. Trimming cost V 3 bases and J 3 bases; bases outside gene matches: 5. The CDR3 is CASSDGQGVTDTQYF. CDR3 DNA: TGTGCCAGCAGTGATGGACAGGGTGTTACAGATACGCAGTATTTT.

The chain couples TRBV6-1 to TRBJ1-2; a weak D match, TRBD1 (6 bases). CDR3 length equals 14 residues. CDR1 is MNHNS, CDR2 SASEGT, per germline. V was pared by 6 bases and J by 4 bases, with 15 bases between. The CDR3 protein is CASRNDRYPYGYTF. CDR3 coding DNA: TGTGCCAGCAGAAACGACAGGTATCCCTATGGCTACACCTTC.

The chain recombines TRBV5-1 with TRBJ1-2; no reliable D call. This CDR3 has 13 amino acids. V was pared by 4 bases and J by 8 bases, with 15 bases between. The germline V gene encodes CDR1 SGHRS and CDR2 YFSETQ. The CDR3 DNA follows: TGCGCCAGCAGCGCGGGTCTTAAGAGGGGCTACACCTTC. Translating it yields CASSAGLKRGYTF.

The chain combines TRBV6-6 with TRBJ1-2; the D is unclear. The germline V gene encodes CDR1 MNHNY and CDR2 SVGAGI (reference sequence). The CDR3 extends over 16 amino acids. The V and J ends lost 7 bases and 0 bases respectively, with 18 bases between them. The CDR3 sequence is CASIPHRGLTNYGYTF. The DNA for the CDR3 is TGTGCCAGCATCCCCCATCGAGGGTTGACTAACTATGGCTACACCTTC.

The gene calls are TRBV5-6 and TRBJ1-3; 10 bases line up with TRBD1. V lost 5 bases, J lost 4 bases, and 9 bases stayed unmatched. CDR3 length: 16 amino acids. Germline CDR1 is SGHDT and CDR2 is YYEEEE. CDR3 sequence: CASSWTGGRWGNTIYF. The CDR3 nucleotides are TGTGCCAGCAGTTGGACAGGGGGACGGTGGGGAAACACCATATATTTT.

The V call is TRBV30, the J call TRBJ1-2, with TRBD1 matching over 8 bases. This CDR3 region has 13 residues. Germline CDR1 and CDR2: GTSNPN and SVGIG (reference sequence). V trimming: 8 bases; J trimming: 4 bases; junction bases outside the gene matches: 9. In DNA, the CDR3 is TGTGCCCGGATGGACAGGGCCCTCTATGGCTACACCTTC. Its translation is CARMDRALYGYTF.

The gene calls are TRBV19 and TRBJ2-2; weak D call: TRBD2 (6 bases). CDR3 length: 16 amino acids. The V gene lost 5 bases and the J gene lost 0 bases, with 13 bases spanning the gap. Per the germline V gene, CDR1 is LNHDA and CDR2 is SQIVND (reference sequence). CDR3 nucleotides: TGTGCCAGTAGTCAAAGGATAGCGGCGAACACCGGGGAGCTGTTTTTT. Its translation: CASSQRIAANTGELFF.

CDR3 sequence reads: CASSRQGQQPQHF. CDR3 bases: TGTGCCAGCAGTCGACAGGGGCAACAGCCCCAGCATTTT. V gene TRBV6-5 combines with J gene TRBJ1-5; the match to TRBD1 covers 8 bases. Germline CDR1 is MNHEY and CDR2 is SVGAGI. This CDR3 is built from 13 residues. J was trimmed by 7 bases and V by 5 bases; bases with no gene match: 4.

V and J are TRBV5-4 and TRBJ2-5; 8 nucleotides agree with TRBD1. CDR3 length: 17 amino acids. The germline gives CDR1 SGHNT, CDR2 YYREEE (reference sequence). V lost 4 bases, J lost 5 bases, and 16 bases stayed unmatched. The CDR3 sequence is CASSPTGETPNLETQYF. The CDR3 DNA reads TGTGCCAGCAGCCCGACAGGGGAAACACCCAACCTGGAGACCCAGTACTTC.

There are a few counts of this clone. The rearrangement joins TRBV5-6 to TRBJ2-7, with 13 bases identical to TRBD2. The CDR3 extends over 19 amino acids. With V trimmed by 0 bases and J by 7 bases, 16 bases remained unmatched. CDR1 is SGHDT, CDR2 YYEEEE, per germline. DNA of the CDR3: TGTGCCAGCAGCTTGGGGGCCGGGACTAGCGGGACGTGGTACGGTGAGCAGTACTTC. Residues: CASSLGAGTSGTWYGEQYF.

The chain couples TRBV2 to TRBJ1-5; D remains unclear. V gave up 7 bases and J gave up 4 bases, with 8 bases separating them. Germline CDR1 reads SNHLY; CDR2 reads FYNNEI. CDR3 length: 12 residues. CDR3 DNA sequence: TGTGCCAGCAATTTAGTTAATCAGCCCCAGCATTTT. This translates into CASNLVNQPQHF.

The genes are TRBV19 and TRBJ1-5, with D perhaps TRBD1 (6 bases). CDR3 length equals 19 residues. Trimming removed 1 base at V and 1 base at J, with 20 bases between. Germline V gene lookup returns CDR1 LNHDA and CDR2 SQIVND (reference sequence). This CDR3 is CASSIGSPGTPLSNQPQHF. The CDR3 DNA follows: TGTGCCAGTAGTATAGGTTCTCCCGGGACACCCTTAAGCAATCAGCCCCAGCATTTT.